The 29 T cell receptor beta chains given below trace back to one sample, sequenced in a study of T cell clonality in common variable immunodeficiency. Measured with immunoSEQ multiplex PCR; TCRdb has only the in-frame clones, and not every one. This sample comprises about 37,000 clones, none seen once only. Sequenced material: peripheral blood mononuclear cells. The receptors come from a person aged 18 to 75 in good health.

This clone was picked up many times. Sequencing ends 3 residues short of the CDR3 end; the germline J gene provides the rest. This chain uses TRBV6-2 or TRBV6-3 with TRBJ1-1; a possible D gene is TRBD1 (6 bases). The ends were cut back, 6 bases at V and 2 bases at J, with 22 bases in the middle. The CDR3 has 17 residues. CDR1 is MNHEY, CDR2 SVGEGT, per germline. Here the CDR3 reads CASRVTLVGGVNTEAFF. The CDR3 DNA, read in part, is TGTGCCAGCAGAGTTACTCTTGTAGGGGGGGTAAACACTGAA.

This clone was found many times. Partial CDR3 DNA: TGCGCCAGCAGCCAAGTCCGCGGGACCCGGGGGTTCTACGAG. This sequence encodes CASSQVRGTRGFYE. The entire CDR3 reads CASSQVRGTRGFYEQYF. This rearrangement joins TRBV4-1 to TRBJ2-7, with D maybe TRBD2 (6 bases). The CDR3 extends 3 residues past the end of the read, so its final part is completed from the germline J gene. This CDR3 is built from 17 residues. Germline V lookup: CDR1 MGHRA, CDR2 YSYEKL. Trimming took 1 base from V and 3 from J, leaving 19 bases between them.

This clone has at least ten counts. Incomplete CDR3 DNA: TGTGCCAGCAGCTCGACCGGGGACTCGCGCTACGAG. It is translated as CASSSTGDSRYE. The whole CDR3 protein is CASSSTGDSRYEQYF. The chain employs TRBV13 and TRBJ2-7, with D possibly being TRBD2 (6 bases). The read halts 3 residues ahead of the CDR3 end, with the missing end drawn from the germline J gene. CDR3 size: 15 residues. Trimming removed 4 bases from V and 3 bases from J, with 16 bases in between. CDR1 and CDR2 from the germline V gene are PRHDT and FYEKMQ (reference sequence).

This clone was detected ten times or more. The sequenced fragment ends 3 residues before the CDR3 boundary, so the rest is inferred from the germline J gene. The rearrangement links TRBV20-1 to TRBJ2-3; D is ambiguous. V gave up 2 bases and J gave up 2 bases, with 5 bases separating them. The CDR3 length is 12 residues. From germline, CDR1 is DFQATT and CDR2 SNEGSKA (reference sequence). CDR3 sequence reads: CSARYLTDTQYF. The sequenced CDR3 bases are TGCAGTGCTAGATATCTCACAGATACG.

Many counts were recorded for this clone. The CDR3 goes on 3 residues after the read ends, and that part is filled in from the germline J gene. This chain connects TRBV10-3 to TRBJ1-6, with TRBD1 matching 9 bases. The CDR3 has 14 residues. Losses at the gene ends were 4 bases for V and 10 bases for J; bases not matched to a gene: 5. In germline, CDR1 is ENHRY, CDR2 SYGVKD. CDR3 region: CAISGTGERSPLHF. Partial CDR3 DNA: TGTGCCATCAGTGGGACAGGGGAGAGGTCACCC.

This clone was seen at least ten times. Sequencing ends 3 residues short of the CDR3 end; the germline J gene provides the rest. This chain uses TRBV10-3 with TRBJ2-7, with TRBD2 identical over 8 bases. The length of the CDR3 is 16 residues. The V gene's germline CDR1 is ENHRY and CDR2 SYGVKD. The trim removed 3 bases at V and 0 bases at J, leaving 7 bases unmatched. The CDR3: CAISDPRTSYSYEQYF. CDR3 DNA (partial): TGTGCCATCAGTGACCCCCGGACTAGCTACTCCTACGAG.

This clone was seen ten or more times. With the read ending 3 residues before the CDR3 end, the germline J gene is used to fill in that end. V gene TRBV5-1 combines with J gene TRBJ2-7; 9 nucleotides line up with TRBD1. J was trimmed by 2 bases and V by 4 bases; bases with no gene match: 7. The CDR3 sequence is 15 residues long. Germline assignment: CDR1 SGHRS and CDR2 YFSETQ. The CDR3 bases that were read are TGCGCCAGCAGCGCTACGGGACAGGGTCCCTACGAG. Protein: CASSATGQGPYE. The CDR3, in full, reads CASSATGQGPYEQYF.

This clone was counted ten times or more. Sequencing ends 3 residues short of the CDR3 end; the germline J gene provides the rest. The chain is built from TRBV2 and TRBJ2-3; 11 bases line up with TRBD2. The ends lost 4 bases at V and 5 bases at J; junction bases unmatched: 8. Germline values: CDR1 SNHLY, CDR2 FYNNEI. The CDR3 runs 16 residues. This CDR3 is CASSVNSGRAGDTQYF. CDR3 bases read: TGTGCCAGCAGTGTTAATAGCGGGAGGGCAGGAGATACG.

This clone came up many times. The read halts 3 residues ahead of the CDR3 end, with the missing end drawn from the germline J gene. The chain couples TRBV7-9 to TRBJ2-7; weak D call: TRBD1 (5 bases). The germline V and J ends were trimmed by 1 base and 3 bases, with 10 bases remaining between them. This CDR3 spans 14 amino acids. Germline values: CDR1 SEHNR, CDR2 FQNEAQ (reference sequence). Incomplete CDR3 DNA: TGTGCCAGCAGCTTAGGGGGCACAGTCTACGAG. This gives the protein CASSLGGTVYE. The CDR3 in its entirety is CASSLGGTVYEQYF. Based on the CDR3 plus reference TRBV7-9 and TRBJ2-7, the full variable domain is DTGVSQNPRHKITKRGQNVTFRCDPISEHNRLYWYRQTLGQGPEFLTYFQNEAQLEKSRLLSDRFSAERPKGSFSTLEIQRTEQGDSAMYLCASSLGGTVYEQYFGPGTRLTVT.

Notes on this clone: The read halts 3 residues ahead of the CDR3 end, with the missing end drawn from the germline J gene. This rearrangement joins TRBV30 to TRBJ1-2, with 9 bases fitting TRBD1. Germline V gene lookup returns CDR1 GTSNPN and CDR2 SVGIG (reference sequence). V shed 3 bases, J shed 5 bases, and the junction held 7 bases outside the gene matches. The CDR3 contains 14 residues. CDR3 sequence: CAWSPGQGKYGYTF. Partial CDR3 DNA: TGTGCCTGGAGCCCGGGACAGGGCAAGTATGGC.

The sample holds many counts of this clone. The sequence runs out 3 residues before the end of the CDR3; the remainder is reconstructed from the germline J gene. The gene calls are TRBV19 and TRBJ2-2, with 8 bases identical to TRBD1. V gave up 4 bases and J gave up 2 bases; unmatched junction bases: 9. The CDR3 has 17 residues. CDR1 is LNHDA and CDR2 is SQIVND in the germline V gene (reference sequence). The part of the CDR3 DNA that was read is TGTGCCAGTAGTACTTACTCCGGGACAGGTAACACCGGGGAG. Its translation: CASSTYSGTGNTGE. The full CDR3 sequence reads CASSTYSGTGNTGELFF.

At least ten counts were recorded for this clone. The DNA ends 3 residues before the CDR3 does, and the rest of the CDR3 is filled in from the germline J gene. This same CDR3 is encoded by further DNA sequences in the sample. The chain uses TRBV19 and TRBJ2-1; 16 nucleotides agree with TRBD2. CDR3 length equals 17 residues. The V and J ends lost 5 bases and 6 bases, in that order; junction bases with no gene match: 7. CDR1 and CDR2 (germline): LNHDA, SQIVND (reference sequence). This CDR3 is CASSFGTSGRAGNEQFF. The CDR3 DNA, read in part, is TGTGCCAGTAGTTTCGGGACTAGCGGGAGGGCTGGCAATGAG.

This clone was found a few times. The CDR3 goes on 3 residues after the read ends, and that part is filled in from the germline J gene. This chain joins TRBV2 and TRBJ1-2; D is perhaps TRBD1 (6 bases). CDR1 and CDR2 (germline): SNHLY, FYNNEI. V was pared by 4 bases and J by 7 bases, with 13 bases between. The CDR3 has 13 residues. This CDR3 reads CASSVGGRAGYTF. The covered CDR3 bases are TGTGCCAGCAGTGTTGGGGGCAGGGCTGGC.

There are many counts of this clone. The read terminates 3 residues before the CDR3 end, so the remaining end is supplied by the germline J gene. V and J are TRBV2 and TRBJ2-7; TRBD1 aligns across 7 bases. Germline assignment: CDR1 SNHLY and CDR2 FYNNEI. The J segment lost 6 bases and the V segment lost 2 bases, leaving 4 bases of the junction unmatched. This CDR3 spans 13 amino acids. CDR3 in amino acids: CASSELGTVEQYF. The covered CDR3 bases are TGTGCCAGCAGTGAATTAGGGACAGTCGAG.

Many counts were recorded for this clone. The read terminates 3 residues before the CDR3 end, so the remaining end is supplied by the germline J gene. This chain connects TRBV10-1 to TRBJ2-1; perhaps TRBD1 as D (6 bases). V dropped 6 bases and J dropped 9 bases, with 12 bases sitting between them. The CDR3 runs to 12 residues. From germline, CDR1 is WNHNN and CDR2 SYGVQD (reference sequence). The chain's CDR3 is CASSVGQREQFF. CDR3 DNA, as far as it was read: TGCGCCAGCAGCGTCGGACAGCGTGAG.

This clone was counted at least ten times. The CDR3 sequence is CSVREGSYEQYF. CDR3 DNA (partial): TGCAGCGTTCGTGAAGGGTCCTACGAG. V is TRBV29-1 and J is TRBJ2-7, with unresolved D. The read stops 3 residues short of the end of the CDR3; the missing end is completed from the germline J gene. CDR3 length equals 12 residues. Per the germline V gene, CDR1 is SQVTM and CDR2 is ANQGSEA. The V and J ends lost 5 bases and 1 base respectively, with 9 bases between them.

This clone was counted many times. The CDR3 end lies 3 residues beyond the end of the read and is filled in from the germline J gene. The V and J genes are TRBV5-1 and TRBJ1-1; perhaps TRBD1 as D (6 bases). The germline CDR1 and CDR2 sequences are SGHRS and YFSETQ. V was shortened by 4 bases and J by 4 bases, with 20 bases between the two germline ends. This CDR3 comprises 16 residues. CDR3 protein: CASSLGRGGRGTEAFF. The DNA read from the CDR3 is TGCGCCAGCAGCCTAGGGAGGGGCGGCAGGGGCACTGAA. The complete variable domain, with remaining parts taken from reference TRBV5-1 and TRBJ1-1, reads KAGVTQTPRYLIKTRGQQVTLSCSPISGHRSVSWYQQTPGQGLQFLFEYFSETQRNKGNFPGRFSGRQFSNSRSEMNVSTLELGDSALYLCASSLGRGGRGTEAFFGQGTRLTVV.

In this sample, this clone turned up many times. The CDR3 extends 3 residues past the end of the read, so its final part is completed from the germline J gene. V gene TRBV6-1 combines with J gene TRBJ2-1, with unresolved D. The CDR3 sequence is 12 residues long. Germline-derived CDR1 and CDR2 are MNHNS and SASEGT. Between the trimmed V and J ends, which lost 2 bases and 9 bases, there was a span of 8 bases. The CDR3 sequence is CASSELVTEQFF. CDR3 DNA (partial): TGTGCCAGCAGTGAATTAGTAACTGAG.

This clone showed up many times. With the read ending 3 residues before the CDR3 end, the germline J gene is used to fill in that end. This rearrangement joins TRBV18 to TRBJ1-2; a weak D match, TRBD1 (5 bases). The CDR3 totals 14 residues. Germline values: CDR1 KGHSH, CDR2 LQKENI. The V gene lost 8 bases and the J gene lost 3 bases, with 16 bases spanning the gap. Partial CDR3 DNA: TGTGCCAGCCAAGGGGCAGGGTCGGACTATGGC. Protein sequence: CASQGAGSDYG. The complete CDR3 protein is CASQGAGSDYGYTF.

Ten or more counts support this clone. The CDR3 protein is CASSYSTGVETQYF. The CDR3 bases that were read are TGTGCCAGCAGTTACTCGACGGGGGTAGAGACC. The chain links TRBV6-2 or TRBV6-3 to TRBJ2-5; tentative D call: TRBD2 (6 bases). Read data end 3 residues before the CDR3 end; the end is taken from the germline J gene. The CDR3 extends over 14 amino acids. The germline V gene has CDR1 MNHEY and CDR2 SVGEGT. V was cut by 0 bases and J by 4 bases, with 9 bases left in between.

This clone has at least ten counts. The sequence runs out 3 residues before the end of the CDR3; the remainder is reconstructed from the germline J gene. The chain has TRBV20-1 and TRBJ1-6; 10 bases line up with TRBD1. V dropped 0 bases and J dropped 3; count of bases not matched to a gene: 11. This CDR3 contains 19 residues. CDR1 is DFQATT, CDR2 SNEGSKA, per germline (reference sequence). Here the CDR3 reads CSARDWGTGDFFYNSPLHF. The DNA read from the CDR3 is TGCAGTGCTAGAGATTGGGGGACAGGGGATTTCTTCTATAATTCACCC.

This clone was seen repeatedly, ten times or more. The read falls 3 residues short of the CDR3 end, and the missing part is taken from the germline J gene. The chain joins TRBV29-1 to TRBJ2-5; no clear D. Germline CDR1 and CDR2: SQVTM and ANQGSEA. The CDR3 is made up of 10 amino acids. Trimming left V 4 bases short and J 5 bases short, with 5 bases between. The CDR3 reads CSVVRETQYF. The CDR3 DNA, read in part, is TGCAGCGTTGTCAGGGAGACC. The variable domain in full, with the rest retrieved from reference TRBV29-1 and TRBJ2-5, is SAVISQKPSRDICQRGTSLTIQCQVDSQVTMMFWYRQQPGQSLTLIATANQGSEATYESGFVIDKFPISRPNLTFSTLTVSNMSPEDSSIYLCSVVRETQYFGPGTRLLVL.

This clone showed up many times. The CDR3 is cut off 3 residues early in the read; its end comes from the germline J gene. The genes are TRBV5-1 and TRBJ2-2; 8 nucleotides line up with TRBD1. Germline values: CDR1 SGHRS, CDR2 YFSETQ. V was pared by 4 bases and J by 1 base, with 3 bases of the junction left unmatched. The CDR3 has 15 residues. The sequenced CDR3 bases are TGCGCCAGCAGCCCCGGACAGGGGAACACCGGGGAG. Its translation: CASSPGQGNTGE. The complete CDR3 protein is CASSPGQGNTGELFF.

This clone was recorded many times. The read ends 3 residues shy of where the CDR3 ends; the end is completed using the germline J gene. The V gene is TRBV12-3 or TRBV12-4, the J gene TRBJ2-7; TRBD1 agrees at 8 bases. V lost 7 bases to trimming and J lost 0 bases; unmatched junction nucleotides: 11. The CDR3 runs 16 residues. CDR3 DNA, as far as it was read: TGTGCCAGCACTCCCGGGACAGGAAAAAGCTCCTACGAG. The encoded protein is CASTPGTGKSSYE. The whole CDR3 protein reads CASTPGTGKSSYEQYF.

In its sample, this clone was seen many times. Read coverage stops 3 residues before the CDR3 terminus; the germline J gene supplies the remainder. The rearrangement links TRBV5-6 to TRBJ2-7, with a tentative D call TRBD2 (6 bases). This CDR3 is 14 amino acids long. Germline CDR1 reads SGHDT; CDR2 reads YYEEEE. Trimming stripped 4 bases from V and 0 bases from J, with 11 bases between. CDR3 sequence reads: CASSIAGLSYEQYF. The CDR3 bases that were read are TGTGCCAGCAGCATTGCGGGACTCTCCTACGAG. Filled out from reference TRBV5-6 and TRBJ2-7, the complete variable domain reads DAGVTQSPTHLIKTRGQQVTLRCSPKSGHDTVSWYQQALGQGPQFIFQYYEEEERQRGNFPDRFSGHQFPNYSSELNVNALLLGDSALYLCASSIAGLSYEQYFGPGTRLTVT.

This clone was seen repeatedly, ten times or more. The read is 3 residues too short to cover the CDR3 end, so that end is filled in from the germline J gene. The J gene is TRBJ2-7, the V gene TRBV5-1; 11 bases map to TRBD1. With 4 bases clipped from V and 3 bases from J, the junction kept 6 bases outside the gene matches. The CDR3 has 15 amino acids. The germline V gene encodes CDR1 SGHRS and CDR2 YFSETQ. Partial CDR3 DNA: TGCGCCAGCAGCCCCGGGACAGGGGGACACTACGAG. Translation gives CASSPGTGGHYE. The full-length CDR3 reads as CASSPGTGGHYEQYF. Full variable domain (rest looked up from reference TRBV5-1 and TRBJ2-7): KAGVTQTPRYLIKTRGQQVTLSCSPISGHRSVSWYQQTPGQGLQFLFEYFSETQRNKGNFPGRFSGRQFSNSRSEMNVSTLELGDSALYLCASSPGTGGHYEQYFGPGTRLTVT.

This clone has at least ten counts. The read ends 3 residues shy of where the CDR3 ends; the end is completed using the germline J gene. The chain recombines TRBV19 with TRBJ1-6; TRBD1 matches at 9 bases. Germline values: CDR1 LNHDA, CDR2 SQIVND (reference sequence). V shed 6 bases, J shed 3 bases, and the junction held 12 bases outside the gene matches. The CDR3 totals 18 residues. Incomplete CDR3 DNA: TGTGCCAGTAGACAAGCGACAGGGGGAAGAGACTATAATTCACCC. Protein: CASRQATGGRDYNSP. The whole CDR3 is CASRQATGGRDYNSPLHF.

Comment on this clone: The observed sequence ends 3 residues before the CDR3 terminus, with the missing tail filled in from the germline J gene. The J gene is TRBJ1-1, the V gene TRBV19; 7 positions match TRBD1. The CDR3 has 15 residues. Per the germline V gene, CDR1 is LNHDA and CDR2 is SQIVND (reference sequence). The V gene end was trimmed by 3 bases and the J gene end by 4 bases; junction bases not matched to a gene: 8. The part of the CDR3 DNA that was read is TGTGCCAGTAGTATTTATGAGGGGGCCTTCACTGAA. Its translation is CASSIYEGAFTE. The whole CDR3 protein is CASSIYEGAFTEAFF.

This clone was found many times. The read falls 3 residues short of the CDR3 end, and the missing part is taken from the germline J gene. The chain employs TRBV18 and TRBJ2-5, with D hard to call. The CDR3 sequence is 12 residues long. Deletions cut 6 bases from V and 3 bases from J, with 8 bases between. CDR1 and CDR2 from the germline V gene are KGHSH and LQKENI. Partial CDR3 DNA: TGTGCCAGCTCCCCAGAGGAAGAGACC. It encodes CASSPEEET. The CDR3 in full is CASSPEEETQYF.